This T cell receptor beta chain was captured by sequencing in a study of T-cell reconstitution after alpha-beta-depleted transplantation in children. This clonotype has more than one count but fewer than ten. This sample's TCRbeta library carried unique molecular identifier barcodes. TCRdb used MiXCR to reprocess the PCR reads, holding one entry per CDR3 protein. Of under 140,000 distinct CDR3 sequences in the sample, about a tenth were seen once. Per the germline V gene, CDR1 is SGHAT and CDR2 is FQNNGV. Losses at the gene ends were 4 bases for V and 3 bases for J; bases not matched to a gene: 12. The CDR3 covers 17 residues.

The sequences come from PBMCs from the stem cell graft donor, collected from the stem cell graft. The origin of this receptor is a human donor who donated a stem cell graft to a child with acute lymphoblastic leukemia. The chain joins TRBV11-2 to TRBJ2-5, with 9 bases that match TRBD2. CDR3 bases: TGTGCCAGCAGCTCGGGACTAGCTTCTTATCTTGAAGAGACCCAGTACTTC. It specifies CASSSGLASYLEETQYF.